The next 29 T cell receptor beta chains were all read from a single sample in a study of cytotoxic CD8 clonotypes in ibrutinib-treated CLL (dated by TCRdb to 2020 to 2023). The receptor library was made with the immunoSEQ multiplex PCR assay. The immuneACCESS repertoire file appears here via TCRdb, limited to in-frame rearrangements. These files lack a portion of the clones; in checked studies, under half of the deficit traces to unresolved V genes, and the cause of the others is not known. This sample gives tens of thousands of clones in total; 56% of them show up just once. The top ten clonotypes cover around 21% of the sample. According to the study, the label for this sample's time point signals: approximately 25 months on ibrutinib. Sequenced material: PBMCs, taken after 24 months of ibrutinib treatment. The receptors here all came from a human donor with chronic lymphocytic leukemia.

The CDR3 DNA sequence: TGTGCCAGCAGCTTGATACCGGGGAACACTGAAGCTTTCTTT. This sequence encodes CASSLIPGNTEAFF. The chain recombines TRBV5-5 with TRBJ1-1, with D hard to call. Germline V gene data show CDR1 as SGHKS and CDR2 as YYEKEE (reference sequence). V lost 1 base, J lost 1 base, and 8 bases lay in between. This CDR3 has 14 amino acids. The whole variable domain, remainder taken from reference TRBV5-5 and TRBJ1-1, is DAGVTQSPTHLIKTRGQQVTLRCSPISGHKSVSWYQQVLGQGPQFIFQYYEKEERGRGNFPDRFSARQFPNYSSELNVNALLLGDSALYLCASSLIPGNTEAFFGQGTRLTVV.

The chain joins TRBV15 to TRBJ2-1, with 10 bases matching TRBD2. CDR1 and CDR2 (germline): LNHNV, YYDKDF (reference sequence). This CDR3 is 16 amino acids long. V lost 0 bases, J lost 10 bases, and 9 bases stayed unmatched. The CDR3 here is CATSRDRGTSAREQFF. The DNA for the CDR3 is TGTGCCACCAGCAGAGATCGGGGGACTAGCGCGAGGGAGCAGTTCTTC.

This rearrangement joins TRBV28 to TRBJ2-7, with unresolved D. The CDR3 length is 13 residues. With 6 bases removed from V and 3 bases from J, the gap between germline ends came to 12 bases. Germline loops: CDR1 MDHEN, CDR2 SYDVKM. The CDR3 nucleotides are TGTGCCAGCAGCCCGAACACCTACTACGAGCAGTACGTC. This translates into CASSPNTYYEQYV.

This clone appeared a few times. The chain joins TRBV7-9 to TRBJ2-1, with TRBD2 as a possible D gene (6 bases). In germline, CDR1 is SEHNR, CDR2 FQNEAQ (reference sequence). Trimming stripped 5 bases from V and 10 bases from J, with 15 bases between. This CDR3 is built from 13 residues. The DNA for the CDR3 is TGTGCCAGCAGCCACTGGGACTTTGGGGAGCAGTTCTTC. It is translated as CASSHWDFGEQFF.

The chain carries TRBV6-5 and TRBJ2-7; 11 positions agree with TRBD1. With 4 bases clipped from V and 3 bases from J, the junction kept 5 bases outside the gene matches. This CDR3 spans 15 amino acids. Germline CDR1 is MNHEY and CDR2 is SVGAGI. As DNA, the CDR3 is TGTGCCAGCAGTTGGTTGGGACAGGGGGACTACGAGCAGTACTTC. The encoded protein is CASSWLGQGDYEQYF.

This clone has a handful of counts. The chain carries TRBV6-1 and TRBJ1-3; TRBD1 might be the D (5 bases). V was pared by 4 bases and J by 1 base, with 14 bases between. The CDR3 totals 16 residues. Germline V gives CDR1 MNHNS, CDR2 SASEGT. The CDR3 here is CASSAGQGNSGNTIYF. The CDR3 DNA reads TGTGCCAGCAGTGCGGGGCAGGGTAATTCTGGAAACACCATATATTTT.

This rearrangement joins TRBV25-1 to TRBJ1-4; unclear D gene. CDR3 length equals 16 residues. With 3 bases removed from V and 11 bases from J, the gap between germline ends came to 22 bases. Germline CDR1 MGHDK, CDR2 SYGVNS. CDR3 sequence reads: CASSDVRWRLGGKLFF. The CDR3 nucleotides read TGTGCCAGCAGTGATGTACGGTGGAGACTCGGTGGGAAACTGTTTTTT. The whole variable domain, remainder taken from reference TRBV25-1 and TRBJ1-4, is EADIYQTPRYLVIGTGKKITLECSQTMGHDKMYWYQQDPGMELHLIHYSYGVNSTEKGDLSSESTVSRIRTEHFPLTLESARPSHTSQYLCASSDVRWRLGGKLFFGSGTQLSVL.

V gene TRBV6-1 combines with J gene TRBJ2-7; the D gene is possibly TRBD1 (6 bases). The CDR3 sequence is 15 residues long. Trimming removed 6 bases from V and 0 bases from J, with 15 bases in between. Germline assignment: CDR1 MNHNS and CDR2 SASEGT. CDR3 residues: CASRPGQSSSYEQYV. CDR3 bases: TGTGCCAGCAGACCCGGACAGTCAAGCTCCTACGAGCAGTACGTC.

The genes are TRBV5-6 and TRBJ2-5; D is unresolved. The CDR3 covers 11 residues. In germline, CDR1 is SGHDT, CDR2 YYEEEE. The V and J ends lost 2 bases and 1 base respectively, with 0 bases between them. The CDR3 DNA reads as TGTGCCAGCAGCTTCCAAGAGACCCAGTACTTC. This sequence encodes CASSFQETQYF. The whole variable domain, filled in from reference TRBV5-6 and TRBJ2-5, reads DAGVTQSPTHLIKTRGQQVTLRCSPKSGHDTVSWYQQALGQGPQFIFQYYEEEERQRGNFPDRFSGHQFPNYSSELNVNALLLGDSALYLCASSFQETQYFGPGTRLLVL.

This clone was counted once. The CDR3 DNA reads as TGTGCCAGCAGTTACAGGGGAGGACGATCACCCCTCCACTTT. It codes for CASSYRGGRSPLHF. The chain carries TRBV28 and TRBJ1-6, with 7 bases aligning to TRBD1. Trimming took 4 bases from V and 10 from J; bases not matched to a gene: 7. The CDR3 is made up of 14 amino acids. The V gene's germline CDR1 is MDHEN and CDR2 SYDVKM.

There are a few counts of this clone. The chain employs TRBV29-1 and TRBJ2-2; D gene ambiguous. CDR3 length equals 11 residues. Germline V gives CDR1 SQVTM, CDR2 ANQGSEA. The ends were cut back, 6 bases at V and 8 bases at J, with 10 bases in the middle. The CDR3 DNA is TGCAGCGTGCCGGGCGCGGGGGAGCTGTTTTTT. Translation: CSVPGAGELFF.

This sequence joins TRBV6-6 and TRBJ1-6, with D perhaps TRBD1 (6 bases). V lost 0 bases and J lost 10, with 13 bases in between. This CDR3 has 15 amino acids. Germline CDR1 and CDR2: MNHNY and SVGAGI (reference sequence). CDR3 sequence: CASSYSTGGISPLHF. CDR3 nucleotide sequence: TGTGCCAGCAGTTACTCGACTGGGGGCATCTCACCCCTCCACTTT.

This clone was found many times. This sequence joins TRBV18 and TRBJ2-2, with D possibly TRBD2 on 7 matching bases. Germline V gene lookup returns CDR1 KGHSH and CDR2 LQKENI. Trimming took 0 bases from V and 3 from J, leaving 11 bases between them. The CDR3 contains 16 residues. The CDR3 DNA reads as TGTGCCAGCTCACCACCCCGGGGGGCTCACACCGGGGAGCTGTTTTTT. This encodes CASSPPRGAHTGELFF.

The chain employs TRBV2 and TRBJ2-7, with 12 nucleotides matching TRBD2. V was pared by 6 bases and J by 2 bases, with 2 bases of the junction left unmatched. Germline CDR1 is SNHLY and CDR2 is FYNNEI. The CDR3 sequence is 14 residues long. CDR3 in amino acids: CASRTSGGTYEQYV. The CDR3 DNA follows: TGTGCCAGCAGGACTAGCGGGGGAACCTACGAGCAGTACGTC.

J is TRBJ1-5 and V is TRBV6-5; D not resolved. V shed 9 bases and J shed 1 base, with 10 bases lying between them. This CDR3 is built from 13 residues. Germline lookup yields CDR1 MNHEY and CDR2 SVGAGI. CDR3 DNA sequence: TGTGCCAGTCTGGGTTTCAGCAATCAGCCCCAGCATTTT. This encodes CASLGFSNQPQHF.

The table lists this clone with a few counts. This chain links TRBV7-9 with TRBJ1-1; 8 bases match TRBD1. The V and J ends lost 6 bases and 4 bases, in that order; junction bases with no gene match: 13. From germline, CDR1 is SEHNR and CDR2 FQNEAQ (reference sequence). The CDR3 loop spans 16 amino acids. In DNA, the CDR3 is TGTGCCAGCAGACGTGGAGCAGGGGGCGTGGGCACTGAAGCTTTCTTT. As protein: CASRRGAGGVGTEAFF.

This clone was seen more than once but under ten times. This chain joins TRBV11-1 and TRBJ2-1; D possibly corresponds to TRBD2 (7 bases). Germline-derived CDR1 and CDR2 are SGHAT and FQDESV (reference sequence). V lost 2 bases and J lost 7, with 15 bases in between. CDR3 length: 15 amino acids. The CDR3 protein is CASSLIRGATNEQFF. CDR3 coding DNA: TGTGCCAGCAGCTTAATCCGGGGGGCCACAAATGAGCAGTTCTTC.

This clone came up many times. CDR3 residues: CASSSPNSGTIGDTQYF. The CDR3 nucleotides read TGTGCCAGCAGCTCCCCGAATAGCGGGACAATTGGAGATACGCAGTATTTT. The J gene is TRBJ2-3, the V gene TRBV5-4; 8 bases align to TRBD2. The CDR3 has 17 residues. With V trimmed by 3 bases and J by 5 bases, 14 bases remained unmatched. Germline V gene sequence: CDR1 SGHNT, CDR2 YYREEE (reference sequence).

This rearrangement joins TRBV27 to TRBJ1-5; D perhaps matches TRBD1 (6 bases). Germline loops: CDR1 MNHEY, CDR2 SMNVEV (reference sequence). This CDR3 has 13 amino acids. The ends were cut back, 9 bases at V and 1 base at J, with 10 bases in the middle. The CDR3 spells CARRQVSNQPQHF. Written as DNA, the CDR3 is TGTGCCAGGCGACAGGTCAGCAATCAGCCCCAGCATTTT.

The DNA for the CDR3 is TGCGCCAGCAGCCAAGAGGATGGAGGGTCCTCCTACGAGCAGTACTTC. Translated: CASSQEDGGSSYEQYF. The chain couples TRBV4-1 to TRBJ2-7; TRBD2 might be the D (6 bases). V dropped 0 bases and J dropped 0 bases, with 12 bases sitting between them. The CDR3 extends over 16 amino acids. Germline loops: CDR1 MGHRA, CDR2 YSYEKL.

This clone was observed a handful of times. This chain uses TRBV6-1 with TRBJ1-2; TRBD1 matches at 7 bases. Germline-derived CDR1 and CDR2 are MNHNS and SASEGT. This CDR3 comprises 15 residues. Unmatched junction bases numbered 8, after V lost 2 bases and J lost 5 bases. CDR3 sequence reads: CASSEQGGPQYGYTF. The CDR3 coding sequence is TGTGCCAGCAGTGAACAGGGGGGCCCTCAATATGGCTACACCTTC.

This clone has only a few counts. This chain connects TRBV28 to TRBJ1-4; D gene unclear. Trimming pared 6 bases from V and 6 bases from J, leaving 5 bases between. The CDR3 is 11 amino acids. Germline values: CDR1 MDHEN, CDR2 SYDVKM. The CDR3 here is CASRDHEKLFF. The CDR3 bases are TGTGCCAGCAGGGATCATGAAAAACTGTTTTTT.

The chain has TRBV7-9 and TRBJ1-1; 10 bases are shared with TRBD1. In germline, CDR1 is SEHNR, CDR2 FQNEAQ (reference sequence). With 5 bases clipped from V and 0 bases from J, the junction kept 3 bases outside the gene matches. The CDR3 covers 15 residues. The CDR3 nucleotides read TGTGCCAGCAGCCGCGGGACAGGGGTGAACACTGAAGCTTTCTTT. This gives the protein CASSRGTGVNTEAFF.

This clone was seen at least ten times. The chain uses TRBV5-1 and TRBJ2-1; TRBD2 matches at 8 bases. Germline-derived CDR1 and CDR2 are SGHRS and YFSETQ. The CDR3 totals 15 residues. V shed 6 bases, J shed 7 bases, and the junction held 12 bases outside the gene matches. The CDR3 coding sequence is TGCGCCAGCAACCTAGCGGGCCTGCCCGGAAATGAGCAGTTCTTC. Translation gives CASNLAGLPGNEQFF.

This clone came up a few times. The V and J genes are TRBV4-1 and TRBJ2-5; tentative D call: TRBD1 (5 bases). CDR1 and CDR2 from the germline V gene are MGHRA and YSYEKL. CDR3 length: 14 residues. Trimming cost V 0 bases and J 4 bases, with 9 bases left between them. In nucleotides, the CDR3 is TGCGCCAGCAGCCAAGAAGAGACAGCAGAGACCCAGTACTTC. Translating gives CASSQEETAETQYF.

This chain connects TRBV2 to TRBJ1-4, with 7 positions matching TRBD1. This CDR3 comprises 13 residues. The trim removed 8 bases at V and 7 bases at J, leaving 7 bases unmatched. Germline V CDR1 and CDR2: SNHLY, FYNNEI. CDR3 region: CASLPTGFEKLFF. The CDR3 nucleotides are TGTGCCAGCTTACCGACAGGGTTTGAAAAACTGTTTTTT.

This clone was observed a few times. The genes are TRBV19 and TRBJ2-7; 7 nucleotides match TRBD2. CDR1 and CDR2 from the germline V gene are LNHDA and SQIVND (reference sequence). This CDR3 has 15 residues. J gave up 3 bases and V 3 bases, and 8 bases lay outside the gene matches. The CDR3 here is CASSMGSSGNYEQYF. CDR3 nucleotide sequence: TGTGCCAGTAGTATGGGGTCTAGCGGAAACTACGAGCAGTACTTC.

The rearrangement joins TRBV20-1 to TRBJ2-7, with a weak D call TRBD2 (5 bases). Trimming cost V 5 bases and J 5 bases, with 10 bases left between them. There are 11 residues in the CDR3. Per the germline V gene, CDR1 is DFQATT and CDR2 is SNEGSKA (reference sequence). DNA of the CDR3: TGCAGTGCTGGACCCGGGGACGAGCAGTACTTC. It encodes CSAGPGDEQYF.

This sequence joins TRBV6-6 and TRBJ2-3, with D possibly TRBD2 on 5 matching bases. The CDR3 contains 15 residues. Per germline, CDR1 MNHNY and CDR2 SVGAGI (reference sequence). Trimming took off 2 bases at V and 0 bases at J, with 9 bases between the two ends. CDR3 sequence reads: CASSYVASSTDTQYF. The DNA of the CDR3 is TGTGCCAGCAGTTACGTAGCGTCTAGCACAGATACGCAGTATTTT.